This entry lists 19 T cell receptor beta chains sequenced from one sample in a study of Graves' ophthalmopathy and Graves' hyperthyroidism. Beta-chain TCR CDR3 regions were amplified from RNA transcripts. HTBI primers were used in a first-round RT-PCR, which preceded a second-round multiplex PCR. TCRdb passed the multiplex PCR reads through MiXCR, listing each CDR3 protein once. The profile shows over 650,000 distinct CDR3 sequences, about 38% of them singletons. Sequenced sample: peripheral blood. Every receptor here comes from an adult man with Graves' ophthalmopathy.

This clonotype was seen only a few times. The DNA of the CDR3 is TGTGCCAGCAGCTTGGGAGGGGTCACCGGGGAGCTGTTTTTT. Protein product: CASSLGGVTGELFF. The chain joins TRBV5-4 to TRBJ2-2, with D possibly being TRBD1 or TRBD2 (5 bases each). Trimming pared 0 bases from V and 4 bases from J, leaving 7 bases between. This CDR3 is built from 14 residues. Germline-derived CDR1 and CDR2 are SGHNT and YYREEE (reference sequence).

This clonotype was seen a few times. The chain has TRBV19 and TRBJ2-7; D may be TRBD1 or TRBD2 (5 bases each). The CDR3 is made up of 13 amino acids. Trimming pared 3 bases from V and 4 bases from J, leaving 10 bases between. Germline CDR1 is LNHDA and CDR2 is SQIVND (reference sequence). The CDR3 coding sequence is TGTGCCAGTAGTATGGGGACCAGTTACGAGCAGTACTTC. Protein: CASSMGTSYEQYF. Full variable domain (outside the CDR3, taken from reference TRBV19 and TRBJ2-7): DGGITQSPKYLFRKEGQNVTLSCEQNLNHDAMYWYRQDPGQGLRLIYYSQIVNDFQKGDIAEGYSVSREKKESFPLTVTSAQKNPTAFYLCASSMGTSYEQYFGPGTRLTVT.

V is TRBV7-9 and J is TRBJ1-6; a weak D match, TRBD1 (6 bases). The germline V and J ends were trimmed by 5 bases and 9 bases, with 14 bases remaining between them. Germline V CDR1 and CDR2: SEHNR, FQNEAQ (reference sequence). CDR3 length equals 14 residues. CDR3 DNA sequence: TGTGCCAGCAGCCCAATGGGGGGGGCTTCACCCCTCCACTTT. Translation: CASSPMGGASPLHF.

In its sample, this clonotype was seen many times. The chain employs TRBV24-1 and TRBJ1-5; 7 bases are shared with TRBD1. Germline V gene lookup returns CDR1 KGHDR and CDR2 SFDVKD. The CDR3 has 15 residues. Trimming at V came to 3 bases and at J to 6 bases, leaving 7 bases not matched to a gene. CDR3 in amino acids: CATSDPQGGGQPQHF. Written as DNA, the CDR3 is TGTGCCACCAGTGATCCGCAGGGGGGAGGTCAGCCCCAGCATTTT.

The chain uses TRBV11-1 and TRBJ2-3, with unresolved D. With 4 bases removed from V and 0 bases from J, the gap between germline ends came to 17 bases. Germline V gene lookup returns CDR1 SGHAT and CDR2 FQDESV (reference sequence). This CDR3 is 17 amino acids long. CDR3 nucleotide sequence: TGTGCCAGCAGCTCAACCTCCGGGCCCCCGAGCACAGATACGCAGTATTTT. This translates into CASSSTSGPPSTDTQYF.

The chain has TRBV11-2 and TRBJ1-2; 10 bases match TRBD1. Germline CDR1 and CDR2: SGHAT and FQNNGV. This CDR3 contains 12 residues. CDR3 bases: TGTGCTAGACCCGACAGGGGGCATGGCTACACCTTC. Translation: CARPDRGHGYTF.

This clonotype has ten or more counts. The chain recombines TRBV19 with TRBJ1-2; D unresolved. CDR1 is LNHDA, CDR2 SQIVND, per germline (reference sequence). The CDR3 extends over 15 amino acids. V shed 3 bases and J shed 2 bases, with 13 bases lying between them. The CDR3, as DNA: TGTGCCAGTAGTATTAGCGGCACCGACAACTATGGCTACACCTTC. This translates into CASSISGTDNYGYTF. The full variable domain, rest sourced from reference TRBV19 and TRBJ1-2, is DGGITQSPKYLFRKEGQNVTLSCEQNLNHDAMYWYRQDPGQGLRLIYYSQIVNDFQKGDIAEGYSVSREKKESFPLTVTSAQKNPTAFYLCASSISGTDNYGYTFGSGTRLTVV.

The chain joins TRBV4-1 to TRBJ2-7, with 10 bases lining up with TRBD1. The CDR3 is 17 amino acids. With 0 bases clipped from V and 2 bases from J, the junction kept 7 bases outside the gene matches. Looked up from germline, CDR1 is MGHRA and CDR2 is YSYEKL. CDR3 in DNA: TGCGCCAGCAGCCAAGACGTGGGACAGGGGACCCCCTACGAGCAGTACTTC. This translates into CASSQDVGQGTPYEQYF.

This clonotype showed up many times. V is TRBV29-1 and J is TRBJ2-2; tentative D call: TRBD2 (5 bases). This CDR3 spans 14 amino acids. The germline gives CDR1 SQVTM, CDR2 ANQGSEA. The germline V and J ends were trimmed by 7 bases and 0 bases, with 12 bases remaining between them. CDR3 coding DNA: TGCAGCGCCCGCCCGGGAACGAACACCGGGGAGCTGTTTTTT. Translated: CSARPGTNTGELFF.

In its sample, this clonotype was seen a few times. The chain links TRBV2 to TRBJ1-1, with TRBD1 matching 7 bases. Germline V gene data show CDR1 as SNHLY and CDR2 as FYNNEI. This CDR3 is 13 amino acids long. The trim removed 7 bases at V and 2 bases at J, leaving 4 bases unmatched. CDR3 nucleotide sequence: TGTGCCAGCATCAGGGGGAGAAACACTGAAGCTTTCTTT. It encodes CASIRGRNTEAFF.

This clonotype was detected only a few times. The junction differs from germline at one of its ends, possibly a read error. The chain couples TRBV10-3 to TRBJ2-2; either TRBD1 or TRBD2 may supply D (5 bases each). The CDR3 sequence is 16 residues long. Germline loops: CDR1 ENHRY, CDR2 SYGVKD. As DNA, the CDR3 is TGTGCCAGCAGTCTAACCGGGACCGCGAACACCGGGGAGCTGTTTTTT. Residues: CASSLTGTANTGELFF.

This clonotype came up many times. The chain's CDR3 is CASSSGPYEQYF. CDR3 nucleotides: TGTGCCAGCAGTAGCGGACCTTACGAGCAGTACTTC. The V and J genes are TRBV25-1 and TRBJ2-7, with a possible D match to TRBD2 (5 bases). The ends were cut back, 5 bases at V and 4 bases at J, with 9 bases in the middle. CDR1 MGHDK and CDR2 SYGVNS come from the germline V gene. The CDR3 length is 12 residues.

At least ten counts were recorded for this clonotype. V and J are TRBV9 and TRBJ1-3, with no clear D. The CDR3 contains 11 residues. CDR1 and CDR2 from the germline V gene are SGDLS and YYNGEE. V was clipped by 5 bases and J by 10 bases, with 10 bases between them. CDR3 sequence: CASSDPGTIYF. The CDR3 bases are TGTGCCAGCAGTGACCCGGGGACCATATATTTT.

As regards this clonotype: An end of the junction does not agree with germline; a read error may underlie this. This chain's CDR3 is CASSLAGNTTYF. Here the CDR3 DNA reads TGTGCCAGCAGTTTGGCTGGAAACACCACATATTTT. This chain connects TRBV12-3 or TRBV12-4 to TRBJ1-3, with no clear D. The CDR3 covers 12 residues.

The chain has TRBV7-2 and TRBJ1-1; a weak D match, TRBD1 (6 bases). V was cut by 5 bases and J by 1 base, with 14 bases left in between. Germline V gene data show CDR1 as SGHTA and CDR2 as FQGNSA. The CDR3 loop spans 15 amino acids. The CDR3 nucleotides read TGTGCCAGCAGCCAAGTGCAGGGGAGGAACACTGAAGCTTTCTTT. Translation: CASSQVQGRNTEAFF.

Concerning this clonotype itself: A much larger clonotype is one base distant, so this may be a read error. The V call is TRBV20-1, the J call TRBJ1-5; TRBD1 matches 7 bases. Germline V gene lookup returns CDR1 DFQATT and CDR2 SNEGSKA (reference sequence). Trimming cost V 2 bases and J 3 bases; bases outside gene matches: 4. CDR3 size: 14 residues. In DNA, the CDR3 is TGCAGTGCTAGATCTGGACAGGACAATCAGCCCCAGCATTTT. Its protein is CSARSGQDNQPQHF.

Regarding this clonotype: The germline gene is not matched at one end of the junction; a read error may be the cause. The V and J genes are TRBV29-1 and TRBJ2-6, with D perhaps matching TRBD1 (7 bases). CDR1 and CDR2 (germline): SQVTM, ANQGSEA. The CDR3 covers 15 residues. CDR3 sequence reads: CSVEEGSRGAYVLTF. CDR3 DNA sequence: TGCAGCGTTGAAGAAGGTAGCAGGGGGGCCTACGTCCTGACTTTC. The full variable domain, completed using reference TRBV29-1 and TRBJ2-6, is SAVISQKPSRDICQRGTSLTIQCQVDSQVTMMFWYRQQPGQSLTLIATANQGSEATYESGFVIDKFPISRPNLTFSTLTVSNMSPEDSSIYLCSVEEGSRGAYVLTFGAGSRLTVL.

This clonotype was recorded many times. This chain links TRBV7-8 with TRBJ2-5, with 7 positions matching TRBD1. The germline CDR1 and CDR2 sequences are SGHVS and FQNEAQ. J was trimmed by 3 bases and V by 5 bases; bases with no gene match: 3. The CDR3 totals 13 residues. For the CDR3, the DNA is TGTGCCAGCAGCATTGGGACAGAAGAGACCCAGTACTTC. Amino acids: CASSIGTEETQYF.

The rearrangement links TRBV29-1 to TRBJ1-1; D is uncertain. In germline, CDR1 is SQVTM, CDR2 ANQGSEA. CDR3 length: 14 amino acids. V was shortened by 3 bases and J by 6 bases, with 17 bases between the two germline ends. The CDR3 sequence is CSVEVWTVNAEAFF. CDR3 in DNA: TGCAGCGTTGAGGTATGGACGGTGAATGCTGAAGCTTTCTTT. Full variable domain (outside the CDR3, taken from reference TRBV29-1 and TRBJ1-1): SAVISQKPSRDICQRGTSLTIQCQVDSQVTMMFWYRQQPGQSLTLIATANQGSEATYESGFVIDKFPISRPNLTFSTLTVSNMSPEDSSIYLCSVEVWTVNAEAFFGQGTRLTVV.